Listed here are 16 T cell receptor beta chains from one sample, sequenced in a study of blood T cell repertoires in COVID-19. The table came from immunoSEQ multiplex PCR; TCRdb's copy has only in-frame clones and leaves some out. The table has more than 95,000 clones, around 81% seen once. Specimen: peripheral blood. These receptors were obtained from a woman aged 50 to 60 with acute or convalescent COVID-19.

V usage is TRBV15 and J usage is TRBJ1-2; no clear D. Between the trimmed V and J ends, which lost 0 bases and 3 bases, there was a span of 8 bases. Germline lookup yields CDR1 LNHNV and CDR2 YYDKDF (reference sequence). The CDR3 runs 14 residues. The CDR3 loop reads CATSRDFPDYGYTF. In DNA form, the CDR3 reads TGTGCCACCAGCAGAGATTTCCCGGACTATGGCTACACCTTC. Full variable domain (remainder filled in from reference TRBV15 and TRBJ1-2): DAMVIQNPRYQVTQFGKPVTLSCSQTLNHNVMYWYQQKSSQAPKLLFHYYDKDFNNEADTPDNFQSRRPNTSFCFLDIRSPGLGDTAMYLCATSRDFPDYGYTFGSGTRLTVV.

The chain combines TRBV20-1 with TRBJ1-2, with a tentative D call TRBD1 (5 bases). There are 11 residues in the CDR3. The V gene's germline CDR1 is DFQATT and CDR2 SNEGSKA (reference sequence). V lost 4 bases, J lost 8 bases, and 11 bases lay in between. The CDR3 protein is CSATDILGYTF. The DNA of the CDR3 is TGCAGTGCTACGGACATCCTCGGCTACACCTTC.

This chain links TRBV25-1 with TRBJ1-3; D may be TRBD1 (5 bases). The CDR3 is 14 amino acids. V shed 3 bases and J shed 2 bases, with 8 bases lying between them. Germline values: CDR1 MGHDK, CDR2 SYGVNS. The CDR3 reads CASSDRETGNTIYF. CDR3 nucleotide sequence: TGTGCCAGCAGTGACAGGGAAACTGGAAACACCATATATTTT. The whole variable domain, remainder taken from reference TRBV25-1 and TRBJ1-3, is EADIYQTPRYLVIGTGKKITLECSQTMGHDKMYWYQQDPGMELHLIHYSYGVNSTEKGDLSSESTVSRIRTEHFPLTLESARPSHTSQYLCASSDRETGNTIYFGEGSWLTVV.

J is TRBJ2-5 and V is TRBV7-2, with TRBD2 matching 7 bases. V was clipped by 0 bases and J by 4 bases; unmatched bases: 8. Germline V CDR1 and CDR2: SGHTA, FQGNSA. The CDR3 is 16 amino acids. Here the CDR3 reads CASSLAEVAGVETQYF. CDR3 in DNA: TGTGCCAGCAGCTTAGCTGAGGTGGCGGGAGTAGAGACCCAGTACTTC. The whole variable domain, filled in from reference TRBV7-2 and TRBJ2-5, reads GAGVSQSPSNKVTEKGKDVELRCDPISGHTALYWYRQSLGQGLEFLIYFQGNSAPDKSGLPSDRFSAERTGGSVSTLTIQRTQQEDSAVYLCASSLAEVAGVETQYFGPGTRLLVL.

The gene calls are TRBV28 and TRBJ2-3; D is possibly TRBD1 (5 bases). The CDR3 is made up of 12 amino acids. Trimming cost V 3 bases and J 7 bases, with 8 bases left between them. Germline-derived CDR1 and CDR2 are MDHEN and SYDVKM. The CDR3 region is CASSFRANTQYF. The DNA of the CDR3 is TGTGCCAGCAGTTTCAGGGCGAATACGCAGTATTTT.

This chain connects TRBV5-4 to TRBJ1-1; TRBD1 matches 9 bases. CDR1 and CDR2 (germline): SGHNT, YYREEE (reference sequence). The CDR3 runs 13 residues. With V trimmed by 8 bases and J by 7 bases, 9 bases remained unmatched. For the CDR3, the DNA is TGTGCCAGTAATAACAGGGGGCAAGGTGAAGCTTTCTTT. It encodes CASNNRGQGEAFF.

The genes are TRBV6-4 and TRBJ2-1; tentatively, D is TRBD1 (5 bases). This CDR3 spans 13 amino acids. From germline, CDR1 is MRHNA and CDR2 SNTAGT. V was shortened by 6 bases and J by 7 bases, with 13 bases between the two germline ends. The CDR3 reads CASSATERNEQFF. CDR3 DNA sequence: TGTGCCAGCAGCGCGACAGAGAGGAATGAGCAGTTCTTC.

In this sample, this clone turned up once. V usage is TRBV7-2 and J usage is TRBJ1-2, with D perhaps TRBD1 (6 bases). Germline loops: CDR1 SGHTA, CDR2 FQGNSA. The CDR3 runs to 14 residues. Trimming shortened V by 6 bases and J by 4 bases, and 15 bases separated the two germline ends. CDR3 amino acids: CASSLTLGGYGYTF. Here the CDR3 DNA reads TGTGCCAGCAGTCTGACATTAGGGGGCTATGGCTACACCTTC.

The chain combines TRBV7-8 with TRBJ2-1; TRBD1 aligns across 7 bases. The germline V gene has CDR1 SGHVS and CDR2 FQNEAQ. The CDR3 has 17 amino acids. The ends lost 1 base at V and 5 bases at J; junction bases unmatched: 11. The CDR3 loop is CASSLVGGTGANNEQFF. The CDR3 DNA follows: TGTGCCAGCAGCTTAGTAGGCGGTACAGGGGCCAACAATGAGCAGTTCTTC.

The CDR3 DNA reads as TGTGCCACCCGAGCGGGGGTCCCCTACGAGCAGTACTTC. Translated: CATRAGVPYEQYF. The chain has TRBV6-5 and TRBJ2-7; TRBD2 agrees at 8 bases. This CDR3 region has 13 residues. The germline V gene encodes CDR1 MNHEY and CDR2 SVGAGI. The V segment lost 10 bases and the J segment 2 bases; nucleotides outside the gene matches: 7.

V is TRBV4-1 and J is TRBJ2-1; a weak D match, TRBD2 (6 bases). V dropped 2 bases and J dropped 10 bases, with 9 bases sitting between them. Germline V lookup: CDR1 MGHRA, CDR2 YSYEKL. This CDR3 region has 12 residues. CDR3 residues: CASSQTRGEQFF. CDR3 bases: TGCGCCAGCAGCCAAACTCGGGGGGAGCAGTTCTTC.

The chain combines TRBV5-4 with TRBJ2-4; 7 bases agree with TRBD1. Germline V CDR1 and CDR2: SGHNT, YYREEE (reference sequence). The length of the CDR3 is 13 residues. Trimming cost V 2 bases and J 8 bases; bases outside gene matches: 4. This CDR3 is CASSLKGADIQYF. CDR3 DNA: TGTGCCAGCAGCTTAAAGGGGGCGGACATTCAGTACTTC.

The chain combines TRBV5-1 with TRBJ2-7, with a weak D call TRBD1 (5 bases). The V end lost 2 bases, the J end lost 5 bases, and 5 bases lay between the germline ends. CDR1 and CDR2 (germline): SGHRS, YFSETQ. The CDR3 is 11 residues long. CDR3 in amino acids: CASSLQDEQYF. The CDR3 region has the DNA TGCGCCAGCAGCTTACAGGACGAGCAGTACTTC.

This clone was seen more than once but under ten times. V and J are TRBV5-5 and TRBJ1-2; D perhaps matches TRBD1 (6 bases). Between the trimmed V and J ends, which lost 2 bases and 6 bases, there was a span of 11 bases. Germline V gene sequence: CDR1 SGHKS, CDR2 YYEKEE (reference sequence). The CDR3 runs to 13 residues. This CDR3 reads CASSLQGWNGYTF. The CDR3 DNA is TGTGCCAGCAGCTTACAGGGTTGGAATGGCTACACCTTC.

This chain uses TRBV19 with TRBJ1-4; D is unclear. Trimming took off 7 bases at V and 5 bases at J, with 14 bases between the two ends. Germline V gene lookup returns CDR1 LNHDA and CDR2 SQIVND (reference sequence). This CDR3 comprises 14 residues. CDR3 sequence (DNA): TGTGCCAGTATGGAGCCACTATCGAATGAAAAACTGTTTTTT. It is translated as CASMEPLSNEKLFF. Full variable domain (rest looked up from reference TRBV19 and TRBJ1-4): DGGITQSPKYLFRKEGQNVTLSCEQNLNHDAMYWYRQDPGQGLRLIYYSQIVNDFQKGDIAEGYSVSREKKESFPLTVTSAQKNPTAFYLCASMEPLSNEKLFFGSGTQLSVL.

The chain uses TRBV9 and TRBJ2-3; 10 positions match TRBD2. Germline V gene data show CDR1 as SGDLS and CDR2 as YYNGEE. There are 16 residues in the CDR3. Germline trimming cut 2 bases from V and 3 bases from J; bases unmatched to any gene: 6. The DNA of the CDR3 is TGTGCCAGCAGCGTTCTTAGCGGGAGGCGGACAGATACGCAGTATTTT. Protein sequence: CASSVLSGRRTDTQYF.